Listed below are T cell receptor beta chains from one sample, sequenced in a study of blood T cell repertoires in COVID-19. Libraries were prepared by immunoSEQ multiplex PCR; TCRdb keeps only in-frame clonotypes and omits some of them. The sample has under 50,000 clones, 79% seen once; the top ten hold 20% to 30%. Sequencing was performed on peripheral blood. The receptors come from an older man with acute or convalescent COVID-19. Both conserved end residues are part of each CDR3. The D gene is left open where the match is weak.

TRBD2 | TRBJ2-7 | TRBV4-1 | CASSQGQAGLVYEQYF
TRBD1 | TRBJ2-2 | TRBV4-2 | CASSHGGTGGNTGELFF
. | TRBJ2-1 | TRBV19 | CASSIDNYNEQFF
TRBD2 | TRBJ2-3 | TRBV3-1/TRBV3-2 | CASSQGWSSGSADTQYF
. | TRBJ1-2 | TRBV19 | CASTPGQGQGYTF
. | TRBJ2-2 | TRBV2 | CASRTSLTGELFF
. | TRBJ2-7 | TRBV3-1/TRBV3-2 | CASSQDRGYEQYF
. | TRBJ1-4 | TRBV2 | CASIQDSEKLFF
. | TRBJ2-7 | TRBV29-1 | CSASEGALYEQYF
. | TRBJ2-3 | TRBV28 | CASSQPQGASTDTQYF
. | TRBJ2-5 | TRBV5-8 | CASSLGGASETQYF
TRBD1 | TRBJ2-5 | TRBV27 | CASSPPRDRGGETQYF
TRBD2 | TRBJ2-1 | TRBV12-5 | CASGLVPTSDYNEQFF
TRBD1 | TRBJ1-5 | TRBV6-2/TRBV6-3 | CASSYSRWTGDNQPQHF
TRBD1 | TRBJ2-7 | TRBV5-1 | CASSTGQGGYEQYF
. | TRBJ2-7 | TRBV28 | CASSLSVAYEQYF
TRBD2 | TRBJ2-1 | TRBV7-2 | CASSLAGRLAEQFF
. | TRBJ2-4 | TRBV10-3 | CAISEGRKDIQYF
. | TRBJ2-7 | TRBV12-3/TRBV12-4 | CASSLTEDYEQYF
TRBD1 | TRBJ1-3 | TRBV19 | CASTNRGQNFSGNTIYF
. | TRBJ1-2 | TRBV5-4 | CASSLGGGSDNYGYTF
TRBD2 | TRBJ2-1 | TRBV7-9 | CASRPGLAEYNEQFF
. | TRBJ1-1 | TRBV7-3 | CASSLGSSNTEAFF
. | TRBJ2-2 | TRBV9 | CASSVVVGSGELFF
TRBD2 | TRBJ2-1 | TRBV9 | CASSAGGTSGRASGEQFF
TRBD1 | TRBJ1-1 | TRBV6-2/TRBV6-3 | CASSSPTGGTEAFF
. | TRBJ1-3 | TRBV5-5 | CASSSGLRLGIRNTIYF
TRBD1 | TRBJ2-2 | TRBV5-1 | CASSLGQGNGELFF
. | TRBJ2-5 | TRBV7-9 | CASSPGRGLSTKETQYF
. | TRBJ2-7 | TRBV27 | CASSPRGGSSYEQYF
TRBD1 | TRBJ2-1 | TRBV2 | CASRPGTAYNEQFF
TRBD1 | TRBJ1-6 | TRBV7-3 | CASSLRGTGRLGTYNSPLHF
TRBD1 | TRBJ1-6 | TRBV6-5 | CASSYGTESPLHF
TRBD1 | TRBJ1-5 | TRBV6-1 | CASSEAGTGFVRQHF
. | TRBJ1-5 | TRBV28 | CASSPQSVSNQPQHF
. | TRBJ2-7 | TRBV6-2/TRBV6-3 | CASSYLTSRDFRQYF
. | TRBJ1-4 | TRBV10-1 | CASSGRRGEKLFF
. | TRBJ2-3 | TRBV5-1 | CASSSGGLTDTQYF
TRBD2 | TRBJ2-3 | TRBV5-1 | CASSLRALAGGKDTQYF
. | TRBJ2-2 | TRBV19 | CASSIDKRNTGELFF
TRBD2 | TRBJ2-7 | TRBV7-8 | CASSLRTSGLPYEQYF
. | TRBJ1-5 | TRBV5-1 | CASSVEGSNQPQHF
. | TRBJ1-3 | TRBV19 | CASRLQGGGNTIYF
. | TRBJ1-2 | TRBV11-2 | CASSPGTANYGYTF
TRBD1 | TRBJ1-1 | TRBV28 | CASSLLPGTGDWNSEAFF
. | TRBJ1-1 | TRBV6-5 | CASNQAMNTEAFF
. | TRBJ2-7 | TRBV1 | CTSSQAKTGLAGPVDF
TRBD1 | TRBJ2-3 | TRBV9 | CASSPRPGQGTDTQYF
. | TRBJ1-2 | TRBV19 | CASSIRLADPLYGYTF
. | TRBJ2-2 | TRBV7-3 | CASSSSRDTGELFF
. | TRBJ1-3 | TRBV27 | CASSPLTRSDTIYF
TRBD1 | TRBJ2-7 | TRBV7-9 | CASRGQTTYEQYF
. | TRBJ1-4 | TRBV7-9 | CASSSYRESDEKLFF